Listed here are 29 T cell receptor beta chains from one sample, sequenced in a study of Tregs in tolerant kidney transplant recipients. Using immunoSEQ multiplex PCR, the repertoire was profiled, and TCRdb retains in-frame clones only, with some absent. The specimen's table records roughly 25,000 clones. Recipients received nonmyeloablative bone marrow transplants from related graft donors, with transient mixed chimerism. Here the sequenced sample was CD4+ T cells from blood (PBMCs), taken 6 months after the transplant. The origin of the receptors is a human patient who received a combined kidney and bone marrow transplant. The T cells may partly be graft donor cells.

Regarding this clone: The CDR3 is cut off 3 residues early in the read; its end comes from the germline J gene. The chain has TRBV5-1 and TRBJ2-1; TRBD2 agrees at 10 bases. V trimming: 8 bases; J trimming: 6 bases; junction bases outside the gene matches: 11. Germline V gene sequence: CDR1 SGHRS, CDR2 YFSETQ. The CDR3 length is 15 residues. Incomplete CDR3 DNA: TGCGCCAGTCAACTAGCGGGAACTAGGAGCAATGAG. It is translated as CASQLAGTRSNE. The entire CDR3 sequence reads CASQLAGTRSNEQFF.

With regard to this clone: The read terminates 3 residues before the CDR3 end, so the remaining end is supplied by the germline J gene. The rearrangement uses TRBV20-1 and TRBJ2-7; 9 positions agree with TRBD2. This CDR3 is built from 14 residues. The germline V gene has CDR1 DFQATT and CDR2 SNEGSKA (reference sequence). The V and J ends lost 4 bases and 6 bases, in that order; junction bases with no gene match: 10. The DNA read from the CDR3 is TGCAGTGCTACTTATAGCGGGGGTCCCCCCGAG. Residues: CSATYSGGPPE. The whole CDR3 sequence reads CSATYSGGPPEQYF.

With regard to this clone: Sequencing ends 3 residues short of the CDR3 end; the germline J gene provides the rest. The chain carries TRBV6-2 or TRBV6-3 and TRBJ2-1; perhaps TRBD2 as D (5 bases). V was pared by 7 bases and J by 2 bases, with 15 bases between. CDR1 MNHEY and CDR2 SVGEGT come from the germline V gene. The CDR3 has 15 amino acids. The CDR3 loop is CASNPPAAPYNEQFF. The CDR3 bases that were read are TGTGCCAGCAATCCCCCAGCGGCCCCCTACAATGAG.

Comment on this clone: Sequencing ends 3 residues short of the CDR3 end; the germline J gene provides the rest. This chain uses TRBV6-2 or TRBV6-3 with TRBJ2-1; 9 positions match TRBD1. Germline CDR1 is MNHEY and CDR2 is SVGEGT. This CDR3 is 16 amino acids long. With 5 bases clipped from V and 9 bases from J, the junction kept 14 bases outside the gene matches. The CDR3 DNA, read in part, is TGTGCCAGCAGTCCCCCCGGGACAGGGAAATCGACTGAG. This encodes CASSPPGTGKSTE. The full CDR3 is CASSPPGTGKSTEQFF.

Comments on this clone: Read sequence stops 3 residues before the CDR3 end, and the germline J gene provides the missing end. The chain uses TRBV6-1 and TRBJ1-2; unclear D gene. Germline lookup yields CDR1 MNHNS and CDR2 SASEGT. Trimming took 1 base from V and 4 from J, leaving 10 bases between them. CDR3 length: 14 residues. The CDR3 sequence is CASSEVGSAYGYTF. The CDR3 DNA, read in part, is TGTGCCAGCAGTGAAGTTGGCAGCGCCTATGGC.

For this clone: The germline gene is not matched at one end of the junction; a read error may be the cause. The missing CDR3 end, 3 residues past where the read stops, is filled in from the germline J gene. The chain carries TRBV4-2 and TRBJ2-2; 14 nucleotides agree with TRBD2. Germline V lookup: CDR1 LGHNA, CDR2 YNFKEQ. This CDR3 contains 18 residues. CDR3 region: CASSLSTSGRAGTGELFF. The sequenced part of the CDR3 DNA is TGCGCCAGCAGCCTCTCGACTAGCGGGAGGGCGGGCACCGGGGAG.

The DNA read from the CDR3 is TGTGCCAGCAGCTTAGTCTCCGGGGGCACAGATACG. Translated: CASSLVSGGTDT. The full-length CDR3 reads as CASSLVSGGTDTQYF. This chain connects TRBV7-2 to TRBJ2-3; a possible D gene is TRBD2 (5 bases). The CDR3 end is not reached by the read, which stops 3 residues before it; the germline J gene fills it in. CDR1 and CDR2 from the germline V gene are SGHTA and FQGNSA. With 1 base removed from V and 1 base from J, the gap between germline ends came to 9 bases. The CDR3 loop spans 15 amino acids.

Concerning this clone itself: The read ends 3 residues early relative to the CDR3; the germline J gene fills the gap. V and J are TRBV19 and TRBJ2-1; D gene uncertain. Trimming took 3 bases from V and 5 from J, leaving 11 bases between them. The V gene's germline CDR1 is LNHDA and CDR2 SQIVND (reference sequence). This CDR3 is built from 14 residues. The CDR3 region is CASSISASNNEQFF. The part of the CDR3 DNA that was read is TGTGCCAGTAGTATCTCAGCGTCCAACAATGAG.

Comments on this clone: The read terminates 3 residues ahead of where the CDR3 ends, so the germline J gene completes it. V is TRBV23-1 and J is TRBJ1-5, with D possibly being TRBD1 (6 bases). TRBV23-1 is reported as an ORF; its role is uncertain. V was pared by 3 bases and J by 2 bases, with 14 bases between. CDR3 length: 16 amino acids. CDR3 region: CASSQWGRECNQPQHF. The DNA read from the CDR3 is TGCGCCAGCAGTCAGTGGGGGCGGGAGTGCAATCAGCCC.

As to this clone: A junction boundary mismatches the germline segment, possibly from a read error. The CDR3 end is not reached by the read, which stops 3 residues before it; the germline J gene fills it in. The chain joins TRBV7-9 to TRBJ1-2; the match to TRBD1 covers 7 bases. This CDR3 region has 15 residues. The germline gives CDR1 SEHNR, CDR2 FQNEAQ (reference sequence). The sequenced part of the CDR3 DNA is TGTGCCGGCAGCCCGTCACAGGGGTCCAACTATGGC. It encodes CAGSPSQGSNYG. The CDR3, in full, reads CAGSPSQGSNYGYTF.

In the case of this clone: The observed sequence ends 3 residues before the CDR3 terminus, with the missing tail filled in from the germline J gene. V gene TRBV7-2 combines with J gene TRBJ2-1; TRBD1 agrees at 8 bases. V shed 3 bases, J shed 2 bases, and the junction held 3 bases outside the gene matches. Germline CDR1 and CDR2: SGHTA and FQGNSA. This CDR3 is 15 amino acids long. CDR3 in amino acids: CASSFLDRAYNEQFF. The part of the CDR3 DNA that was read is TGTGCCAGCAGCTTCCTGGACAGGGCCTACAATGAG.

A word on this clone: The read terminates 3 residues ahead of where the CDR3 ends, so the germline J gene completes it. V and J are TRBV5-1 and TRBJ1-3; TRBD1 might be the D (6 bases). Germline lookup yields CDR1 SGHRS and CDR2 YFSETQ. V was clipped by 0 bases and J by 2 bases, with 15 bases between them. This CDR3 region has 17 residues. The covered CDR3 bases are TGCGCCAGCAGCTTGGGGCCTACAGGGAAAGCTGGAAACACC. It specifies CASSLGPTGKAGNT. The whole CDR3 reads CASSLGPTGKAGNTIYF.

In the case of this clone: The read ends 3 residues before the CDR3 terminus; that terminus is restored from the germline J gene. V usage is TRBV19 and J usage is TRBJ2-3, with D possibly TRBD2 on 6 matching bases. Germline V lookup: CDR1 LNHDA, CDR2 SQIVND (reference sequence). V dropped 10 bases and J dropped 0 bases, with 11 bases sitting between them. This CDR3 has 13 residues. CDR3 bases read: TGTGCCACCGCGGGATCAAGCACAGATACG. It is translated as CATAGSSTDT. The entire CDR3 reads CATAGSSTDTQYF.

With regard to this clone: The read is 3 residues too short to cover the CDR3 end, so that end is filled in from the germline J gene. The chain is built from TRBV7-8 and TRBJ1-2; D may be TRBD1 (5 bases). Germline CDR1 SGHVS, CDR2 FQNEAQ. This CDR3 has 18 amino acids. Trimming removed 5 bases from V and 5 bases from J, with 27 bases in between. CDR3 sequence: CASSPSGRASAHWYGYTF. The part of the CDR3 DNA that was read is TGTGCCAGCAGCCCTAGCGGCAGGGCCTCCGCCCATTGGTATGGC.

Worth noting for this clone: The read ends 3 residues shy of where the CDR3 ends; the end is completed using the germline J gene. The genes are TRBV6-1 and TRBJ2-1; D might be TRBD1 or TRBD2, each matching 5 bases. The length of the CDR3 is 15 residues. The V end was cut by 3 bases, the J end by 7 bases, with 16 bases between. CDR1 is MNHNS and CDR2 is SASEGT in the germline V gene. This CDR3 reads CASSDRGALWNEQFF. CDR3 DNA (partial): TGTGCCAGCAGTGATAGAGGGGCCCTTTGGAATGAG.

As for this clone: The read comes to an end 3 residues before the CDR3 does, leaving the germline J gene to fill in the end. The chain recombines TRBV28 with TRBJ1-4; a weak D match, TRBD1 (5 bases). Germline V gives CDR1 MDHEN, CDR2 SYDVKM. The V end lost 3 bases, the J end lost 4 bases, and 12 bases lay between the germline ends. This CDR3 is built from 15 residues. The CDR3 loop reads CASSFIGGINEKLFF. The CDR3 bases that were read are TGTGCCAGCAGTTTCATCGGGGGGATTAATGAAAAA.

Comment on this clone: From the germline J gene comes the end of the CDR3, since the read stops 3 residues before it. This rearrangement joins TRBV6-2 or TRBV6-3 to TRBJ1-5; tentative D call: TRBD1 (6 bases). V was shortened by 6 bases and J by 1 base, with 16 bases between the two germline ends. CDR3 length equals 16 residues. Per germline, CDR1 MNHEY and CDR2 SVGEGT. CDR3 DNA, as far as it was read: TGTGCCAGCAGAAAACCAGGGACAACGAGCAATCAGCCC. It specifies CASRKPGTTSNQP. The whole CDR3 is CASRKPGTTSNQPQHF.

Concerning this clone itself: The missing CDR3 end, 3 residues past where the read stops, is filled in from the germline J gene. This rearrangement joins TRBV11-2 to TRBJ2-5; 7 positions agree with TRBD2. CDR3 size: 14 residues. The germline gives CDR1 SGHAT, CDR2 FQNNGV. The trim removed 5 bases at V and 5 bases at J, leaving 8 bases unmatched. The DNA read from the CDR3 is TGTGCCAGCAGCACCCGGTTGGGGGGGGAGACC. It encodes CASSTRLGGET. In full, the CDR3 reads CASSTRLGGETQYF.

A note on this clone: The CDR3 end lies 3 residues beyond the end of the read and is filled in from the germline J gene. The rearrangement uses TRBV18 and TRBJ2-3, with 7 bases that match TRBD1. The germline CDR1 and CDR2 sequences are KGHSH and LQKENI. With 6 bases clipped from V and 0 bases from J, the junction kept 15 bases outside the gene matches. The CDR3 is 18 residues long. The CDR3 sequence is CASSATGMGLRSTDTQYF. Incomplete CDR3 DNA: TGTGCCAGCTCGGCGACAGGGATGGGTCTCCGAAGCACAGATACG.

With respect to this clone: The CDR3 end is not reached by the read, which stops 3 residues before it; the germline J gene fills it in. This chain links TRBV5-4 with TRBJ2-4, with TRBD1 matching over 8 bases. Unmatched junction bases numbered 8, after V lost 2 bases and J lost 7 bases. This CDR3 spans 15 amino acids. Per germline, CDR1 SGHNT and CDR2 YYREEE (reference sequence). The CDR3 here is CASSFRTGRRNIQYF. The sequenced part of the CDR3 DNA is TGTGCCAGCAGCTTTAGGACAGGGAGGAGGAACATT.

In the case of this clone: The read ends 3 residues before the CDR3 terminus; that terminus is restored from the germline J gene. The chain uses TRBV6-2 or TRBV6-3 and TRBJ1-5; D might be TRBD1 (5 bases). The germline V and J ends were trimmed by 2 bases and 1 base, with 15 bases remaining between them. Germline V gene data show CDR1 as MNHEY and CDR2 as SVGEGT. The CDR3 has 17 amino acids. The CDR3 loop reads CASSYRGHRGSNQPQHF. The sequenced CDR3 bases are TGTGCCAGCAGTTACCGAGGACACCGAGGCAGCAATCAGCCC.

To note about this clone: The read gets to within 3 residues of the CDR3 end, and the germline J gene fills in the rest. This chain uses TRBV20-1 with TRBJ1-3, with 9 bases fitting TRBD1. CDR1 is DFQATT, CDR2 SNEGSKA, per germline (reference sequence). The CDR3 totals 14 residues. With V trimmed by 4 bases and J by 4 bases, 5 bases remained unmatched. This chain's CDR3 is CSAKDRGSGNTIYF. The DNA read from the CDR3 is TGCAGTGCTAAAGACAGGGGGTCCGGAAACACC.

On this clone: The CDR3 end lies 3 residues beyond the end of the read and is filled in from the germline J gene. J is TRBJ2-1 and V is TRBV19; a possible D gene is TRBD2 (6 bases). CDR1 LNHDA and CDR2 SQIVND come from the germline V gene (reference sequence). Trimming took 1 base from V and 7 from J, leaving 11 bases between them. The CDR3 is made up of 14 amino acids. The CDR3 bases that were read are TGTGCCAGTAGTATAGTCGGGGGACGTAATGAG. This sequence encodes CASSIVGGRNE. The whole CDR3 protein is CASSIVGGRNEQFF. Full variable domain (outside the CDR3, taken from reference TRBV19 and TRBJ2-1): DGGITQSPKYLFRKEGQNVTLSCEQNLNHDAMYWYRQDPGQGLRLIYYSQIVNDFQKGDIAEGYSVSREKKESFPLTVTSAQKNPTAFYLCASSIVGGRNEQFFGPGTRLTVL.

On this clone itself: The DNA ends 3 residues before the CDR3 does, and the rest of the CDR3 is filled in from the germline J gene. The chain recombines TRBV2 with TRBJ2-1, with a possible D match to TRBD1 (6 bases). V lost 2 bases and J 7 bases, leaving 9 bases between the germline ends. Germline V gene sequence: CDR1 SNHLY, CDR2 FYNNEI. CDR3 size: 13 residues. The CDR3 DNA, read in part, is TGTGCCAGCAGTGAACTGGGGACAAATGAG. Its translation: CASSELGTNE. The CDR3 in its entirety is CASSELGTNEQFF.

A remark on this clone: Read sequence stops 3 residues before the CDR3 end, and the germline J gene provides the missing end. The chain uses TRBV18 and TRBJ2-5; TRBD1 matches at 8 bases. The CDR3 loop spans 17 amino acids. V shed 0 bases and J 7 bases; nucleotides not matched to a gene: 13. Germline CDR1 reads KGHSH; CDR2 reads LQKENI. The CDR3 reads CASSPPLPGQASGTQYF. CDR3 DNA, as far as it was read: TGTGCCAGCTCACCACCTCTACCGGGACAGGCATCGGGGACC. The full variable domain, with the rest looked up from reference TRBV18 and TRBJ2-5, is NAGVMQNPRHLVRRRGQEARLRCSPMKGHSHVYWYRQLPEEGLKFMVYLQKENIIDESGMPKERFSAEFPKEGPSILRIQQVVRGDSAAYFCASSPPLPGQASGTQYFGPGTRLLVL.

On this clone: The DNA ends 3 residues before the CDR3 does, and the rest of the CDR3 is filled in from the germline J gene. The chain combines TRBV7-2 with TRBJ2-7; 8 bases are shared with TRBD2. Per the germline V gene, CDR1 is SGHTA and CDR2 is FQGNSA. The CDR3 loop spans 13 amino acids. Trimming at V came to 3 bases and at J to 6 bases, leaving 4 bases not matched to a gene. The CDR3 DNA, read in part, is TGTGCCAGCAGCTTCTCCGGGGGGGTCGAG. Translated, it gives CASSFSGGVE. The entire CDR3 protein is CASSFSGGVEQYF.

A remark on this clone: The CDR3 end lies 3 residues beyond the end of the read and is filled in from the germline J gene. This sequence joins TRBV7-9 and TRBJ2-3; D gene uncertain. V shed 3 bases and J shed 4 bases, with 11 bases lying between them. This CDR3 spans 14 amino acids. Germline loops: CDR1 SEHNR, CDR2 FQNEAQ (reference sequence). The part of the CDR3 DNA that was read is TGTGCCAGCAGCTTCGAAGGGTTCGCAGATACG. It yields the protein CASSFEGFADT. The entire CDR3 reads CASSFEGFADTQYF.

Concerning this clone: The observed sequence ends 3 residues before the CDR3 terminus, with the missing tail filled in from the germline J gene. V is TRBV18 and J is TRBJ1-2; D perhaps matches TRBD1 (5 bases). Deletions cut 0 bases from V and 5 bases from J, with 7 bases between. This CDR3 comprises 13 residues. Germline CDR1 and CDR2: KGHSH and LQKENI. The covered CDR3 bases are TGTGCCAGCTCACCACCGGAGGGGTATGGC. This translates into CASSPPEGYG. The complete CDR3 sequence is CASSPPEGYGYTF.

With respect to this clone: The read terminates 3 residues ahead of where the CDR3 ends, so the germline J gene completes it. This sample includes further DNA sequences coding for the same CDR3. The chain has TRBV5-1 and TRBJ2-7; the D is unclear. Germline V lookup: CDR1 SGHRS, CDR2 YFSETQ. This CDR3 comprises 12 residues. The V end lost 1 base, the J end lost 1 base, and 3 bases lay between the germline ends. CDR3 DNA, as far as it was read: TGCGCCAGCAGCTTGCCTTCCTACGAG. Its translation: CASSLPSYE. The CDR3 in its entirety is CASSLPSYEQYF.